These 29 T cell receptor beta chains came from one sample sequenced in a study of blood T cell repertoires in COVID-19. The repertoire was sequenced with immunoSEQ multiplex PCR; TCRdb's copy has only in-frame clones and lacks some. In the table there are approximately 190,000 clones, roughly 80% of which are singletons. Sample: peripheral blood. The receptors derive from a man between 60 and 75 years old with acute or convalescent COVID-19.

The chain is built from TRBV27 and TRBJ1-2; tentative D call: TRBD1 (6 bases). Germline loops: CDR1 MNHEY, CDR2 SMNVEV (reference sequence). The CDR3 length is 15 residues. Deletions cut 4 bases from V and 3 bases from J, with 15 bases between. The CDR3 DNA is TGTGCCAGCAGTTCATCAGGGGTTGGATACTATGGCTACACCTTC. Residues: CASSSSGVGYYGYTF.

This clone was recorded only once. This sequence joins TRBV6-5 and TRBJ1-5; maybe TRBD1 (6 bases). There are 15 residues in the CDR3. Germline V lookup: CDR1 MNHEY, CDR2 SVGAGI. V lost 7 bases and J 1 base, leaving 14 bases between the germline ends. CDR3 bases: TGTGCCAGCAAGAACAGGGCCGCGAGCAATCAGCCCCAGCATTTT. Protein sequence: CASKNRAASNQPQHF.

The V call is TRBV7-2, the J call TRBJ2-5, with D maybe TRBD1 (6 bases). The CDR3 is made up of 13 amino acids. The V gene lost 5 bases and the J gene lost 5 bases, with 12 bases spanning the gap. Germline loops: CDR1 SGHTA, CDR2 FQGNSA. In DNA form, the CDR3 reads TGTGCCAGCAGCCAACGGACAGCGGAGACCCAGTACTTC. The encoded protein is CASSQRTAETQYF.

The rearrangement links TRBV27 to TRBJ2-7; 9 bases align to TRBD1. The CDR3 is made up of 15 amino acids. The V gene end was trimmed by 5 bases and the J gene end by 4 bases; junction bases not matched to a gene: 9. Per the germline V gene, CDR1 is MNHEY and CDR2 is SMNVEV (reference sequence). The CDR3 DNA follows: TGTGCCAGCAGTCCGACAGGGGGTTCGGGATACGAGCAGTACTTC. This translates into CASSPTGGSGYEQYF.

The CDR3 here is CASSDPDRGSRNEQFF. The CDR3 DNA follows: TGTGCCAGCAGTGATCCCGACAGGGGCTCGCGCAATGAGCAGTTCTTC. The chain employs TRBV6-1 and TRBJ2-1, with 8 bases aligning to TRBD1. The CDR3 is made up of 16 amino acids. Losses at the gene ends were 3 bases for V and 6 bases for J; bases not matched to a gene: 10. Germline V CDR1 and CDR2: MNHNS, SASEGT.

CDR3 protein: CASSQDLAGLGYEQYF. The CDR3, as DNA: TGCGCCAGCAGCCAAGATTTAGCGGGATTGGGCTACGAGCAGTACTTC. The rearrangement joins TRBV4-1 to TRBJ2-7, with 8 bases aligning to TRBD2. The length of the CDR3 is 16 residues. The V gene end was trimmed by 0 bases and the J gene end by 3 bases; junction bases not matched to a gene: 7. From germline, CDR1 is MGHRA and CDR2 YSYEKL.

The chain has TRBV19 and TRBJ1-1, with unresolved D. V was trimmed by 5 bases and J by 2 bases, leaving 6 bases between them. The CDR3 consists of 12 residues. CDR1 LNHDA and CDR2 SQIVND come from the germline V gene (reference sequence). This chain's CDR3 is CASSDLNTEAFF. The DNA for the CDR3 is TGTGCCAGTAGTGACTTAAACACTGAAGCTTTCTTT.

The V and J genes are TRBV19 and TRBJ1-2; D unresolved. Germline V gives CDR1 LNHDA, CDR2 SQIVND (reference sequence). Trimming pared 3 bases from V and 5 bases from J, leaving 13 bases between. CDR3 size: 14 residues. The CDR3 nucleotides read TGTGCCAGTAGTATTAGCGGGGAGCGATATGGCTACACCTTC. Translation: CASSISGERYGYTF.

The gene calls are TRBV3-1 (or the pseudogene TRBV3-2) and TRBJ1-1; TRBD1 aligns across 7 bases. The CDR3 runs 14 residues. V was pared by 4 bases and J by 3 bases, with 5 bases of the junction left unmatched. Germline CDR1 and CDR2: LGHDT and YNNKEL (reference sequence). CDR3 sequence reads: CASSRQGGDTEAFF. CDR3 sequence (DNA): TGTGCCAGCAGCCGACAGGGTGGGGACACTGAAGCTTTCTTT.

J is TRBJ2-1 and V is TRBV7-3, with 11 bases aligning to TRBD2. With V trimmed by 6 bases and J by 7 bases, 5 bases remained unmatched. Germline CDR1 reads SGHTA; CDR2 reads FQGTGA. The CDR3 loop spans 14 amino acids. The CDR3 protein is CASSLAGGFNEQFF. CDR3 nucleotides: TGTGCCAGCAGTCTAGCGGGGGGATTTAATGAGCAGTTCTTC.

This clone was seen just once. This chain joins TRBV4-3 and TRBJ2-3, with TRBD2 matching over 12 bases. Germline V gene data show CDR1 as LGHNA and CDR2 as YSLEER. The CDR3 loop spans 18 amino acids. The J segment lost 1 base and the V segment lost 0 bases, leaving 5 bases of the junction unmatched. In DNA form, the CDR3 reads TGCGCCAGCAGCCAAGATTGGCTAGCGGGGGGGCGCACAGATACGCAGTATTTT. It yields the protein CASSQDWLAGGRTDTQYF.

This clone was observed a handful of times. V gene TRBV10-1 combines with J gene TRBJ1-6; D is ambiguous. Germline V lookup: CDR1 WNHNN, CDR2 SYGVQD (reference sequence). V was pared by 0 bases and J by 3 bases, with 6 bases between. The CDR3 totals 15 residues. The CDR3 here is CASSESNYYNSPLHF. As DNA, the CDR3 is TGCGCCAGCAGTGAGTCGAACTACTATAATTCACCCCTCCACTTT.

The chain uses TRBV9 and TRBJ2-1; D might be TRBD2 (6 bases). The CDR3 length is 15 residues. The V end lost 3 bases, the J end lost 0 bases, and 10 bases lay between the germline ends. Germline V gene sequence: CDR1 SGDLS, CDR2 YYNGEE. The DNA of the CDR3 is TGTGCCAGCAGCGAGGGACTCCTCTCCTACAATGAGCAGTTCTTC. It translates to CASSEGLLSYNEQFF.

This clone was found once. The V call is TRBV12-5, the J call TRBJ2-7; D perhaps matches TRBD2 (5 bases). V was cut by 5 bases and J by 3 bases, with 23 bases left in between. CDR1 LGHNT and CDR2 FRNRAP come from the germline V gene. The CDR3 covers 17 residues. The CDR3, as DNA: TGTGCTAGTGGTCCGCGATTGTGGGGAGCGAACAACTACGAGCAGTACTTC. This gives the protein CASGPRLWGANNYEQYF.

The chain combines TRBV9 with TRBJ2-2; D remains unclear. The V gene lost 3 bases and the J gene lost 8 bases, with 17 bases spanning the gap. Per germline, CDR1 SGDLS and CDR2 YYNGEE. The CDR3 spans 15 residues. This chain's CDR3 is CASSGFSHSSGELFF. The CDR3 coding sequence is TGTGCCAGCAGCGGCTTCTCTCACTCTTCGGGGGAGCTGTTTTTT.

V and J are TRBV24-1 and TRBJ2-3; 10 nucleotides line up with TRBD2. The germline V gene encodes CDR1 KGHDR and CDR2 SFDVKD. V lost 8 bases, J lost 1 base, and 2 bases stayed unmatched. This CDR3 has 14 residues. The CDR3 region is CATTAGGGTDTQYF. For the CDR3, the DNA is TGTGCCACCACAGCGGGAGGGGGCACAGATACGCAGTATTTT.

V usage is TRBV5-1 and J usage is TRBJ2-5; TRBD1 matches at 9 bases. Germline assignment: CDR1 SGHRS and CDR2 YFSETQ. This CDR3 has 16 amino acids. With V trimmed by 3 bases and J by 5 bases, 11 bases remained unmatched. The CDR3, as DNA: TGCGCCAGCAGCTGGAATCAATATGACAGGGGGGAGACCCAGTACTTC. As protein: CASSWNQYDRGETQYF.

J is TRBJ1-5 and V is TRBV7-2; D may be TRBD1 (5 bases). Trimming took 3 bases from V and 6 from J, leaving 12 bases between them. This CDR3 spans 14 amino acids. From germline, CDR1 is SGHTA and CDR2 FQGNSA. CDR3 region: CASSLGGDGQPQHF. CDR3 sequence (DNA): TGTGCCAGCAGCTTGGGGGGGGACGGTCAGCCCCAGCATTTT.

V is TRBV7-9 and J is TRBJ2-3, with 9 nucleotides matching TRBD1. The V gene end was trimmed by 6 bases and the J gene end by 4 bases; junction bases not matched to a gene: 8. The CDR3 consists of 15 residues. In germline, CDR1 is SEHNR, CDR2 FQNEAQ (reference sequence). CDR3 sequence (DNA): TGTGCCAGCAGTTGGCCGGGACAGGGCTCAGATACGCAGTATTTT. Translating it yields CASSWPGQGSDTQYF.

This clone was seen a handful of times. CDR3 DNA sequence: TGTGCCAGCAGTTATGGGGGCGCAGACGCGTTTGGCTACACCTTC. It encodes CASSYGGADAFGYTF. This chain links TRBV6-2 or TRBV6-3 with TRBJ1-2, with a possible D match to TRBD1 (6 bases). The CDR3 has 15 amino acids. Deletions cut 3 bases from V and 7 bases from J, with 18 bases between. CDR1 is MNHEY and CDR2 is SVGEGT in the germline V gene.

This clone was found once. V and J are TRBV12-5 and TRBJ2-7, with 7 bases matching TRBD1. Trimming took 5 bases from V and 2 from J; bases not matched to a gene: 3. Germline values: CDR1 LGHNT, CDR2 FRNRAP. The CDR3 loop spans 13 amino acids. CDR3 sequence reads: CASGADRAYEQYF. Written as DNA, the CDR3 is TGTGCTAGTGGTGCTGACAGGGCCTACGAGCAGTACTTC.

The V gene is TRBV6-5, the J gene TRBJ2-7, with unresolved D. Trimming stripped 5 bases from V and 0 bases from J, with 14 bases between. CDR3 length: 15 residues. Germline V gene lookup returns CDR1 MNHEY and CDR2 SVGAGI. CDR3 in amino acids: CASSPSPRSSYEQYF. DNA of the CDR3: TGTGCCAGCAGTCCTTCTCCTAGAAGCTCCTACGAGCAGTACTTC.

This clone came up a few times. This chain joins TRBV15 and TRBJ2-1; 10 nucleotides match TRBD2. Per germline, CDR1 LNHNV and CDR2 YYDKDF (reference sequence). With V trimmed by 1 base and J by 1 base, 13 bases remained unmatched. CDR3 size: 20 residues. In DNA, the CDR3 is TGTGCCACCAGCAGAGTTTACCCCGGGACTAGCGCCGAGTCCTACAATGAGCAGTTCTTC. Its protein is CATSRVYPGTSAESYNEQFF.

V usage is TRBV7-3 and J usage is TRBJ1-1, with D possibly TRBD1 on 5 matching bases. The germline CDR1 and CDR2 sequences are SGHTA and FQGTGA. Deletions cut 0 bases from V and 2 bases from J, with 19 bases between. This CDR3 comprises 18 residues. The CDR3 sequence: CASSLTIGGGKANTEAFF. The CDR3, as DNA: TGTGCCAGCAGCTTAACTATTGGGGGAGGTAAAGCAAACACTGAAGCTTTCTTT.

This clone was picked up a small number of times. The rearrangement links TRBV6-7 to TRBJ1-6, with D maybe TRBD1 (5 bases). TRBV6-7 is filed as an ORF, its function uncertain. The V end was cut by 2 bases, the J end by 0 bases, with 20 bases between. This CDR3 is built from 20 residues. As DNA, the CDR3 is TGTGCCAGCAGTTACCGGCAACAGGCAGCCCTTAGCTCCTATAATTCACCCCTCCACTTT. It translates to CASSYRQQAALSSYNSPLHF.

V and J are TRBV6-5 and TRBJ1-2, with 7 bases matching TRBD1. Looked up from germline, CDR1 is MNHEY and CDR2 is SVGAGI. The CDR3 extends over 14 amino acids. The V segment lost 2 bases and the J segment 8 bases; nucleotides outside the gene matches: 8. CDR3 loop: CASSYDRVSNGYTF. As DNA, the CDR3 is TGTGCCAGCAGTTACGACAGGGTATCTAACGGCTACACCTTC.

This clone was seen a few times. The identical CDR3 is also encoded by other nucleotide sequences in the sample. The chain is built from TRBV5-1 and TRBJ1-1; 8 nucleotides agree with TRBD1. The V and J ends lost 4 bases and 3 bases, in that order; junction bases with no gene match: 5. This CDR3 spans 14 amino acids. Germline V lookup: CDR1 SGHRS, CDR2 YFSETQ. The CDR3 region is CASSLDRAYTEAFF. The CDR3 bases are TGCGCCAGCAGCCTGGACAGGGCTTACACTGAAGCTTTCTTT.

This clone was detected once. The V and J genes are TRBV6-2 or TRBV6-3 and TRBJ1-5, with TRBD1 identical over 7 bases. In germline, CDR1 is MNHEY, CDR2 SVGEGT. The CDR3 has 17 amino acids. The V gene end was trimmed by 6 bases and the J gene end by 5 bases; junction bases not matched to a gene: 16. CDR3 protein: CASSKGPRDSDYQPQHF. The DNA for the CDR3 is TGTGCCAGCAGCAAGGGCCCCCGGGACAGTGACTATCAGCCCCAGCATTTT.

This CDR3 reads CASSERLTEAFF. The CDR3 DNA follows: TGTGCCAGCAGTGAACGACTTACTGAAGCTTTCTTT. This chain connects TRBV6-1 to TRBJ1-1; no definite D call. CDR3 length: 12 residues. The ends were cut back, 2 bases at V and 5 bases at J, with 6 bases in the middle. CDR1 and CDR2 (germline): MNHNS, SASEGT.